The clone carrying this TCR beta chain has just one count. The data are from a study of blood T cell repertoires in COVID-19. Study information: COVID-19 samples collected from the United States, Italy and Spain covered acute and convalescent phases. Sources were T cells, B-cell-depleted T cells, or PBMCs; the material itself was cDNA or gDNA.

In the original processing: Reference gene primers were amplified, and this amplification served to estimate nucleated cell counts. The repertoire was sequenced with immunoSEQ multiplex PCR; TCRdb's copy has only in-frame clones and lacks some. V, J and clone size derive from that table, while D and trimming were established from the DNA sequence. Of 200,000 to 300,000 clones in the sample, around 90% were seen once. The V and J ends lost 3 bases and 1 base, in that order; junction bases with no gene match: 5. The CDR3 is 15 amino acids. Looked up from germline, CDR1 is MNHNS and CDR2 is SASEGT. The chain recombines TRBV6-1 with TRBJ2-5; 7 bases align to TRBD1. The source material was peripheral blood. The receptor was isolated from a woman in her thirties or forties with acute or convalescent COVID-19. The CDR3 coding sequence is TGTGCCAGCAGTGATCCCGGGACAGCCCAAGAGACCCAGTACTTC. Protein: CASSDPGTAQETQYF.